This is a list of T cell receptor beta chains from one sample in a study of blood T cell repertoires in COVID-19. The method was immunoSEQ multiplex PCR; TCRdb's version includes in-frame clones alone and lacks a portion of them. The table has about 150,000 clones, approximately 91% seen once. Sequenced input: peripheral blood. The receptors here all came from a woman aged 70 to 79 with acute or convalescent COVID-19. Both conserved end residues are part of each CDR3. A D gene is named only where the DNA matches it firmly. Size values are once, few and many counts, or a class for expanded clones, and some rows have none.

D | J | V | size | CDR3 | DNA
TRBD2 | TRBJ2-7 | TRBV7-8 | NA | CASSLISGGGFTYEQYF | TGTGCCAGCAGCTTAATTTCTGGCGGGGGGTTTACCTACGAGCAGTACTTC
TRBD1 | TRBJ1-1 | TRBV7-8 | NA | CASSLRAGTDEAFF | TGTGCCAGCAGCTTAAGGGCCGGGACAGATGAAGCTTTCTTT
NA | TRBJ1-1 | TRBV6-5 | NA | CASSLGTLYTEAFF | TGTGCCAGCAGTCTTGGGACACTCTACACTGAAGCTTTCTTT
NA | TRBJ2-7 | TRBV5-6 | NA | CASSYTGWPIDYEQYF | TGTGCCAGCAGCTACACAGGGTGGCCTATAGATTACGAGCAGTACTTC
TRBD1 | TRBJ1-5 | TRBV6-4 | NA | CASSLTGDCSCSNQPQHF | TGTGCCAGCAGTTTGACAGGGGACTGTAGTTGTAGCAATCAGCCCCAGCATTTT
NA | TRBJ1-6 | TRBV9 | NA | CASSQHESKTPLHF | TGTGCCAGCAGCCAACACGAATCAAAAACACCCCTCCACTTT
TRBD1 | TRBJ1-4 | TRBV9 | NA | CASSSSRTGGNEKLFF | TGTGCCAGCAGCAGCTCGAGGACAGGGGGAAATGAAAAACTGTTTTTT
NA | TRBJ1-2 | TRBV7-9 | NA | CAIGMNYGYTF | TGTGCCATTGGCATGAACTATGGCTACACCTTC
TRBD1 | TRBJ2-1 | TRBV4-2 | few | CASSQGDSTSYNEQFF | TGTGCCAGCAGCCAAGGGGACAGTACCTCCTACAATGAGCAGTTCTTC
TRBD1 | TRBJ1-3 | TRBV19 | NA | CASSQQGGSGNTIYF | TGTGCCAGTAGTCAACAGGGGGGATCTGGAAACACCATATATTTT
NA | TRBJ1-3 | TRBV5-6 | few | CASSLYNSGNTIYF | TGTGCCAGCAGCTTGTACAACTCTGGAAACACCATATATTTT
NA | TRBJ2-5 | TRBV7-9 | NA | CASSMSGTQETQYF | TGTGCCAGCAGCATGAGCGGCACCCAAGAGACCCAGTACTTC
NA | TRBJ2-5 | TRBV2 | NA | CASLSQETQYF | TGTGCCAGCCTGAGCCAAGAGACCCAGTACTTC
TRBD2 | TRBJ2-1 | TRBV6-5 | few | CASSLLAGGYNEQFF | TGTGCCAGCAGTTTACTAGCGGGGGGATACAATGAGCAGTTCTTC
NA | TRBJ2-1 | TRBV7-3 | NA | CASSPTGINEQFF | TGTGCCAGCAGCCCGACAGGAATTAATGAGCAGTTCTTC
TRBD1 | TRBJ1-2 | TRBV19 | NA | CASSVQGGYGYTF | TGTGCCAGTAGTGTACAGGGGGGGTATGGCTACACCTTC
NA | TRBJ2-3 | TRBV4-3 | NA | CASSQDWGRGSSTDTQYF | TGCGCCAGCAGCCAAGATTGGGGCAGGGGCTCTAGCACAGATACGCAGTATTTT
NA | TRBJ2-3 | TRBV4-1 | NA | CASSQTQGFADTQYF | TGCGCCAGCAGCCAAACCCAGGGATTCGCAGATACGCAGTATTTT
TRBD2 | TRBJ2-1 | TRBV7-9 | NA | CASSRTSRSSYNEQFF | TGTGCCAGCAGCAGGACTAGCCGGAGCTCCTACAATGAGCAGTTCTTC
NA | TRBJ1-2 | TRBV5-1 | NA | CASSLERGYFGYTF | TGCGCCAGCAGCTTGGAACGGGGATACTTTGGCTACACCTTC
NA | TRBJ1-2 | TRBV30 | NA | CAWSPRRLGGGYTF | TGTGCCTGGAGTCCCCGCCGGCTTGGGGGCGGCTACACCTTC
NA | TRBJ1-2 | TRBV30 | NA | CAWSFQGVHLLNF | TGTGCCTGGAGTTTCCAGGGCGTACATCTCCTGAACTTC
TRBD1 | TRBJ1-1 | TRBV29-1 | NA | CSVEGRGQGWWVGEAFF | TGCAGCGTTGAAGGACGGGGACAGGGTTGGTGGGTCGGTGAAGCTTTCTTT
TRBD2 | TRBJ2-3 | TRBV29-1 | NA | CSVSSGGRTDTQYF | TGCAGCGTTTCTAGCGGGGGCCGCACAGATACGCAGTATTTT
TRBD1 | TRBJ1-5 | TRBV27 | NA | CASSMTGRSSNQPQHF | TGTGCCAGCAGTATGACAGGGAGGTCTAGCAATCAGCCCCAGCATTTT
TRBD1 | TRBJ1-3 | TRBV10-1 | NA | CASNNQWKTGPIYF | TGCGCCAGCAACAACCAATGGAAGACAGGGCCCATATATTTT
TRBD1 | TRBJ2-7 | TRBV6-5 | NA | CASSTGGSSYEQYF | TGTGCCAGCAGTACAGGGGGCAGCTCCTACGAGCAGTACTTC
NA | TRBJ1-1 | TRBV19 | few | CASLGRNTEAFF | TGTGCCTCCCTGGGGAGAAACACTGAAGCTTTCTTT
TRBD1 | TRBJ1-2 | TRBV7-8 | NA | CASSSMGQGWANYGYTF | TGTGCCAGCAGCTCGATGGGACAGGGTTGGGCTAACTATGGCTACACCTTC
NA | TRBJ1-5 | TRBV4-3 | once | CASSQDLRQSNQPQHF | TGCGCCAGCAGCCAAGATTTGAGACAGAGCAATCAGCCCCAGCATTTT
TRBD1 | TRBJ1-2 | TRBV3-1/TRBV3-2 | NA | CASSQFEAPGQANYGYTF | TGTGCCAGCAGCCAATTCGAAGCCCCGGGACAGGCTAACTATGGCTACACCTTC
NA | TRBJ1-3 | TRBV4-1 | NA | CASSPGGGSGNTIYF | TGCGCCAGCAGCCCCGGCGGGGGCTCTGGAAACACCATATATTTT
NA | TRBJ2-7 | TRBV7-9 | NA | CASSLGRGALDEQYF | TGTGCCAGCAGCTTAGGTCGGGGGGCGCTCGACGAGCAGTACTTC
TRBD1 | TRBJ1-2 | TRBV15 | few | CATSRDTAQGMNYGYTF | TGTGCCACCAGCAGAGACACCGCACAGGGGATGAACTATGGCTACACCTTC
TRBD1 | TRBJ2-1 | TRBV7-6 | NA | CASSFQTGPSRQEQFF | TGTGCCAGCAGCTTCCAGACAGGGCCCTCACGCCAGGAGCAGTTCTTC
NA | TRBJ1-1 | TRBV7-2 | NA | CASSLFAGSTEAFF | TGTGCCAGCAGCTTATTTGCAGGAAGCACTGAAGCTTTCTTT
TRBD2 | TRBJ2-3 | TRBV3-1/TRBV3-2 | NA | CASSQRGGITDTQYF | TGTGCCAGCAGCCAACGGGGGGGCATCACAGATACGCAGTATTTT
NA | TRBJ2-1 | TRBV21-1 | NA | CASSKGRLAGGPRYNEQFF | TGTGCCAGCAGCAAAGGTAGACTAGCGGGGGGGCCCAGGTACAATGAGCAGTTCTTC
NA | TRBJ2-3 | TRBV6-6 | NA | CASSYPSRGVTDTQYF | TGTGCCAGCAGTTACCCCTCCCGGGGAGTCACAGATACGCAGTATTTT
NA | TRBJ1-1 | TRBV29-1 | NA | CSALSLTGGTEAFF | TGCAGCGCACTGAGCCTGACCGGGGGCACTGAAGCTTTCTTT
NA | TRBJ1-2 | TRBV28 | NA | CASSATRTEGRGYGYTF | TGTGCCAGCAGCGCGACCCGGACGGAGGGACGGGGCTATGGCTACACCTTC
NA | TRBJ1-2 | TRBV6-5 | NA | CASSPGTRGYTF | TGTGCCAGCAGTCCGGGGACAAGAGGCTACACCTTC